This T cell receptor beta chain was retrieved from a study of T-cell reconstitution after alpha-beta-depleted transplantation in children. Unique molecular identifiers were incorporated during preparation of the TCRbeta library. In TCRdb, the PCR reads were re-called with MiXCR into one record per CDR3 protein. Of 600,000 or so distinct CDR3 sequences in the sample, under 30% were seen once. This clonotype has ten or more counts. Its antigen is unidentified. Study-level points and caveats: Some patients owed their high day-60 TCRbeta diversity to surviving recipient T cells and thymic progenitors. Alpha-beta T cells about two months after transplant reportedly derived from several hundred expanded graft clones. Once a year had passed after transplant, T-cell counts and diversity came mostly from newly produced T cells.

CDR1 and CDR2 (germline): DFQATT, SNEGSKA (reference sequence). V dropped 0 bases and J dropped 6 bases, with 14 bases sitting between them. The CDR3 has 14 amino acids. The origin of this receptor is a boy less than two years old who had a stem cell transplant for acute myeloid leukemia, so the T cells may come from the graft donor. The starting material was PBMCs, mostly from graft donor cells, obtained 360 days after TCRalphabeta/CD19-depleted stem cell transplant. The chain is built from TRBV20-1 and TRBJ1-1; tentative D call: TRBD1 (6 bases). CDR3 region: CSAREFQGTSEAFF. The CDR3 DNA follows: TGCAGTGCTAGAGAGTTTCAGGGGACCTCTGAAGCTTTCTTT.